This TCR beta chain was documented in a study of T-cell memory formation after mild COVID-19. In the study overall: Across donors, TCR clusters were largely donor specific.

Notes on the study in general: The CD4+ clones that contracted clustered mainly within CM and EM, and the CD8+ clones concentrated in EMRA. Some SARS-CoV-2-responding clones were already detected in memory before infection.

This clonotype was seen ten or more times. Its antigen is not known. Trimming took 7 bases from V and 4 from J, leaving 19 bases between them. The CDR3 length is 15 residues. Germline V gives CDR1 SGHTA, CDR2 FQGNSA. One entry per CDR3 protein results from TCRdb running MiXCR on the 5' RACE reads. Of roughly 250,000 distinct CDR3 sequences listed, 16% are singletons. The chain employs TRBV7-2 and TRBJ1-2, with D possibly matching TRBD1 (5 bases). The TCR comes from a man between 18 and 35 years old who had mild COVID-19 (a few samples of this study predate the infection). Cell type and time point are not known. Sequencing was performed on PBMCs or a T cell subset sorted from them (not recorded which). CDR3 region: CASTPYITGPYGYTF. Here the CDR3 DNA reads TGTGCCAGCACCCCTTACATTACAGGTCCCTATGGCTACACCTTC. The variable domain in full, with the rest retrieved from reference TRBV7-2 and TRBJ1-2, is GAGVSQSPSNKVTEKGKDVELRCDPISGHTALYWYRQSLGQGLEFLIYFQGNSAPDKSGLPSDRFSAERTGGSVSTLTIQRTQQEDSAVYLCASTPYITGPYGYTFGSGTRLTVV.